This T cell receptor (beta chain) was captured by sequencing in a study of blood T cell repertoires in COVID-19 (dated by TCRdb to between 2020 and 2021). About the full investigation: The collaborator samples originated in the United States, Italy and Spain and spanned the acute and convalescent phases of COVID-19. The repertoires were released in a freely available public database intended as a resource for research on the immune response to SARS-CoV-2. The material from the prospective study consisted of cDNA or gDNA derived from T cells, B-cell-depleted T cells, or PBMCs. The samples were drawn from the first 160 participants of the ongoing ImmuneRACE study and from over 950 subjects provided by 6 global collaborators. HLA class I and class II types, where available, came from metadata supplied by the sample provider rather than from assay-based typing. Deeply sampled blood TCRbeta repertoires from subjects exposed to, actively infected with, or recovered from COVID-19 were included in the dataset. A de-identified subject ID, COVID-19 status, age in years and sex were almost always included in the sample metadata. Here is what the overall study found, with its caveats: Clinical and demographic metadata were provided uncurated, with the amount varying by source and participant.

In Seattle, one collaborating source enrolled patients while the infection was active and tracked those patients longitudinally over the course of disease. Each collaborating institution followed its own protocols to collect whole blood in K2EDTA tubes. For TCRbeta analysis, collaborators shipped samples in one of three forms: frozen whole blood, isolated PBMCs, or DNA extracted from either of those sample types. Worth noting for this clone: The antigen it recognizes is unknown. Base qualities were left out, and no much larger clone turns up one base away.

TCRbeta CDR3 regions were amplified from genomic DNA using the immunoSEQ Assay, a bias-controlled multiplex PCR. The paper's data handling went like this. The number of nucleated cells in each sample was estimated from the amplification of reference gene primers within the assay. To quantify the absolute abundance of each unique TCRbeta CDR3 rearrangement, sequence reads were collapsed and filtered. Productive Simpson clonality was computed per sample as the square root of Simpson's diversity index over productive rearrangements. Entries here come from immuneACCESS through TCRdb and include only in-frame sequences with V and J called. Some clones fail to appear in such tables; in the studies checked, an unresolved V gene covers under half of the shortfall, and the cause of the remainder is unknown. D and trimming come from the DNA, and the V and J calls and clone size come from that table. For this sample the table gives roughly 230,000 clones, of which roughly 89% were detected only once. The top ten hold about 2.1% of the sample.

This sequence originates from a woman aged 55 to 70 with COVID-19, enrolled during active disease. Input material: peripheral blood.

CDR3 loop: CASSLGSRQETQYF. In nucleotides, the sequence is TGTGCCAGCAGCCTAGGGTCCAGGCAAGAGACCCAGTACTTC. The rearranged segments are TRBV7-2 and TRBJ2-5, with the D gene not clear enough to name. From its cysteine to its phenylalanine, the CDR3 spans 14 amino acids. Only the CDR3 DNA is retained, 42 bases long and in frame from the first base. Looking up the germline V gene yields CDR1 SGHTA and CDR2 FQGNSA. V was cut back by 5 bases and J by 2 bases, leaving a gap of 12 bases between them.